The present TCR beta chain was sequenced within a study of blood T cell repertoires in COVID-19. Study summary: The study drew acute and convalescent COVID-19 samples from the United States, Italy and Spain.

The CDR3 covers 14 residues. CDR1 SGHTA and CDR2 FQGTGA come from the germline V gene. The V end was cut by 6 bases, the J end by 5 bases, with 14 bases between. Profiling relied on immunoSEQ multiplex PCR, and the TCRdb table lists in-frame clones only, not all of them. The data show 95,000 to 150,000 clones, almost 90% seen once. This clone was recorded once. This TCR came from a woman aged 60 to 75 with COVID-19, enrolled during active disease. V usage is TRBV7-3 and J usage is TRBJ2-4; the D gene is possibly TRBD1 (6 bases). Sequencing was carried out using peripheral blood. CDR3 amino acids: CASSPTGTENIQYF. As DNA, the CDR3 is TGTGCCAGCAGTCCTACAGGGACGGAAAACATTCAGTACTTC.